This TCR beta chain was profiled in a study of blood T cell repertoires in COVID-19. Study-wide context: Samples representing acute and convalescent COVID-19 were sourced from the United States, Italy and Spain. In each case, the material was cDNA or gDNA derived from T cells, B-cell-depleted T cells, or PBMCs.

Trimming cost V 5 bases and J 2 bases; bases outside gene matches: 8. Germline CDR1 is WSHSY and CDR2 is SAAADI. This CDR3 comprises 16 residues. In the original workflow: Amplification from reference gene primers served as the basis for estimated nucleated cell counts. Method: immunoSEQ multiplex PCR; TCRdb's copy keeps in-frame clones and lacks some. Clone size and V and J calls were adopted from that table, with D and trimming inferred from the DNA. This table has under 200,000 clones, approximately 87% appearing once. Sequencing used peripheral blood. The sequence was collected from a woman between 65 and 79 years old with acute or convalescent COVID-19. This chain links TRBV10-2 with TRBJ1-5, with TRBD1 identical over 8 bases. DNA for the CDR3: TGCGCCAGCAGTATCGGTCTACAGGGGGGCAATCAGCCCCAGCATTTT. Translation gives CASSIGLQGGNQPQHF.